This entry lists 11 T cell receptor beta chains sequenced from one sample in a study of OX40 agonist ivuxolimab in advanced cancers. Here immunoSEQ multiplex PCR was the method, and the copy in TCRdb shows in-frame clones only, minus some. The sample yields 65,000 to 75,000 clones, 82% seen once. The source material was CD4+ or CD8+ T cells sorted from blood, sampled in a trial of the OX40 agonist ivuxolimab. The receptors come from an adult with an advanced solid tumor such as melanoma, head and neck, liver or kidney cancer.

This clone was found once. This chain uses TRBV6-6 with TRBJ1-6; D is unresolved. Trimming took off 0 bases at V and 14 bases at J, with 11 bases between the two ends. This CDR3 is 13 amino acids long. Germline CDR1 MNHNY, CDR2 SVGAGI (reference sequence). The CDR3, as DNA: TGTGCCAGCAGTTACTCGTCCGCGCGAACCCTCCACTTT. This translates into CASSYSSARTLHF.

With regard to this clone: Different DNA sequences within this sample yield the same CDR3. The V and J genes are TRBV19 and TRBJ1-2, with TRBD1 as a possible D gene (5 bases). Trimming shortened V by 4 bases and J by 4 bases, and 13 bases separated the two germline ends. The CDR3 is 14 residues long. CDR1 and CDR2 from the germline V gene are LNHDA and SQIVND (reference sequence). CDR3 loop: CASSNRLRSYGYTF. CDR3 bases: TGTGCCAGTAGTAACAGGCTTCGGAGCTATGGCTACACCTTC.

This chain connects TRBV9 to TRBJ2-3; 8 bases map to TRBD2. Trimming cost V 1 base and J 6 bases; bases outside gene matches: 10. The CDR3 runs to 16 residues. Germline CDR1 SGDLS, CDR2 YYNGEE. DNA for the CDR3: TGTGCCAGCAGCGTACGCGCTAGCGGGTCCCCCGATACGCAGTATTTT. It translates to CASSVRASGSPDTQYF.

V and J are TRBV6-1 and TRBJ2-2; tentatively, D is TRBD1 (6 bases). Trimming removed 5 bases from V and 7 bases from J, with 11 bases in between. From germline, CDR1 is MNHNS and CDR2 SASEGT. The CDR3 is made up of 13 amino acids. DNA of the CDR3: TGTGCCAGCAGTTGGGGGCGAGGCGGGGAGCTGTTTTTT. The encoded protein is CASSWGRGGELFF.

The chain employs TRBV30 and TRBJ1-4; D not certain. This CDR3 contains 17 residues. CDR1 is GTSNPN, CDR2 SVGIG, per germline (reference sequence). V dropped 0 bases and J dropped 8 bases, with 22 bases sitting between them. The CDR3 DNA follows: TGTGCCTGGAGTGTACTGGGGTTTCGGGAAAGAGGCGAAAAACTGTTTTTT. This translates into CAWSVLGFRERGEKLFF.

The chain combines TRBV29-1 with TRBJ1-5; D gene uncertain. Trimming left V 4 bases short and J 4 bases short, with 11 bases between. There are 13 residues in the CDR3. Germline lookup yields CDR1 SQVTM and CDR2 ANQGSEA. The CDR3 DNA sequence: TGCAGCGTTGGGTGGGAGGCTAATCAGCCCCAGCATTTT. Translated: CSVGWEANQPQHF.

The chain combines TRBV2 with TRBJ2-3; 14 nucleotides agree with TRBD2. This CDR3 spans 15 amino acids. V gave up 8 bases and J gave up 8 bases; unmatched junction bases: 9. Germline CDR1 is SNHLY and CDR2 is FYNNEI. The CDR3 sequence: CASDEGLAGAGTQYF. The CDR3 nucleotides read TGTGCCAGCGATGAGGGACTAGCGGGAGCTGGTACGCAGTATTTT.

This chain joins TRBV7-8 and TRBJ2-7; tentative D call: TRBD1 (5 bases). The germline V gene encodes CDR1 SGHVS and CDR2 FQNEAQ. The CDR3 contains 13 residues. The V gene lost 8 bases and the J gene lost 0 bases, with 11 bases spanning the gap. The chain's CDR3 is CASSQGASYEQYF. CDR3 DNA sequence: TGTGCCAGCTCCCAAGGGGCCTCCTACGAGCAGTACTTC. The full variable domain, its missing parts supplied by reference TRBV7-8 and TRBJ2-7, is GAGVSQSPRYKVAKRGQDVALRCDPISGHVSLFWYQQALGQGPEFLTYFQNEAQLDKSGLPSDRFFAERPEGSVSTLKIQRTQQEDSAVYLCASSQGASYEQYFGPGTRLTVT.

This clone was observed a handful of times. The chain combines TRBV2 with TRBJ2-6; D not resolved. Looked up from germline, CDR1 is SNHLY and CDR2 is FYNNEI. Trimming shortened V by 1 base and J by 0 bases, and 4 bases separated the two germline ends. This CDR3 comprises 15 residues. In DNA, the CDR3 is TGTGCCAGCAGTGAAGTCCGCTCTGGGGCCAACGTCCTGACTTTC. As protein: CASSEVRSGANVLTF.

The V call is TRBV5-8, the J call TRBJ2-7; 7 nucleotides agree with TRBD1. Germline V gives CDR1 SGHTS, CDR2 YDEGEE. V lost 7 bases, J lost 0 bases, and 4 bases stayed unmatched. The CDR3 length is 13 residues. For the CDR3, the DNA is TGTGCCAGCGAGGGACAGCACTCCTACGAGCAGTACGTC. This encodes CASEGQHSYEQYV.

The chain has TRBV6-6 and TRBJ1-5, with D hard to call. The V gene lost 5 bases and the J gene lost 6 bases, with 14 bases spanning the gap. There are 14 residues in the CDR3. Germline assignment: CDR1 MNHNY and CDR2 SVGAGI (reference sequence). This CDR3 reads CASSPMTSVQPQHF. In nucleotides, the CDR3 is TGTGCCAGCAGTCCGATGACGAGTGTTCAGCCCCAGCATTTT.